The 8 T cell receptor beta chains given below trace back to one sample, sequenced in a study of T cells in Graves' hyperthyroidism and ophthalmopathy (dated by TCRdb to between 2018 and 2021). Receptor amplification or capture employed multiplex PCR. Data came from an Illumina HiSeq 2000. TCR beta CDR3 regions were amplified from RNA transcripts. A first-round RT-PCR of the TCR CDR3 used the HTBI primer set with the Qiagen OneStep RT-PCR kit. TCRdb reworked the public reads: Q25 trimming with fastp, MiXCR clone assembly, productive beta chains retained. Each entry merges the rows of one CDR3 protein and shows their most common DNA and genes. The sample yields about 350,000 distinct CDR3 sequences; around a sixth were counted once. The ten top clones hold less than 20% of the sample. Sequencing input: blood. These receptors all come from a woman aged 40 to 50 with Graves' ophthalmopathy.

This chain joins TRBV18 and TRBJ2-7, with D perhaps matching TRBD1 (5 bases). Germline V gene lookup returns CDR1 KGHSH and CDR2 LQKENI. Trimming left V 4 bases short and J 2 bases short, with 15 bases between. This CDR3 has 15 residues. This chain's CDR3 is CASSRGQGRAYEQYF. The CDR3 DNA is TGTGCCAGCTCACGAGGCCAGGGAAGAGCCTACGAGCAGTACTTC.

The table lists this clonotype with a few counts. The chain recombines TRBV20-1 with TRBJ1-1; possibly TRBD1 for D (5 bases). The V end was cut by 5 bases, the J end by 1 base, with 20 bases between. CDR3 size: 16 residues. CDR1 and CDR2 (germline): DFQATT, SNEGSKA (reference sequence). The CDR3 loop is CSAPSWGVRGNTEAFF. CDR3 nucleotides: TGCAGTGCTCCAAGTTGGGGGGTCCGGGGGAACACTGAAGCTTTCTTT.

This clonotype has a count of ten or more. The chain links TRBV6-1 to TRBJ2-2, with D hard to call. Germline-derived CDR1 and CDR2 are MNHNS and SASEGT. V was clipped by 6 bases and J by 2 bases, with 10 bases between them. The CDR3 extends over 14 amino acids. CDR3 region: CASSLDINTGELFF. DNA of the CDR3: TGTGCCAGCAGCCTCGACATAAACACCGGGGAGCTGTTTTTT.

The CDR3 region is CASSLSHLNTEAFF. DNA for the CDR3: TGTGCCAGCAGCTTATCCCATCTGAACACTGAAGCTTTCTTT. J is TRBJ1-1 and V is TRBV7-3; D is uncertain. Trimming shortened V by 2 bases and J by 0 bases, and 7 bases separated the two germline ends. CDR3 length: 14 residues. Looked up from germline, CDR1 is SGHTA and CDR2 is FQGTGA. The full variable domain, in which reference TRBV7-3 and TRBJ1-1 provide the parts outside the CDR3, is GAGVSQTPSNKVTEKGKYVELRCDPISGHTALYWYRQSLGQGPEFLIYFQGTGAADDSGLPNDRFFAVRPEGSVSTLKIQRTERGDSAVYLCASSLSHLNTEAFFGQGTRLTVV.

This clonotype was seen ten or more times. Because it lacks the conserved phenylalanine or tryptophan at the end, this CDR3 is likely a read error. The chain combines TRBV29-1 with TRBJ2-7; 7 bases are shared with TRBD1. Germline CDR1 SQVTM, CDR2 ANQGSEA. The CDR3 totals 14 residues. Trimming took 4 bases from V and 2 from J; bases not matched to a gene: 8. The CDR3 loop reads CSVGPRQGPYEQYL. DNA of the CDR3: TGCAGCGTTGGCCCCAGACAGGGCCCCTACGAGCAGTACCTC.

This clonotype was seen at least ten times. This chain connects TRBV27 to TRBJ1-2; D not certain. V was cut by 6 bases and J by 4 bases, with 18 bases left in between. The germline V gene encodes CDR1 MNHEY and CDR2 SMNVEV (reference sequence). The CDR3 totals 15 residues. The CDR3 bases are TGTGCCAGCAGCAGCTCGGGCGGCCCAACCTATGGCTACACCTTC. Translation gives CASSSSGGPTYGYTF.

This chain links TRBV6-5 with TRBJ2-7; D uncertain. Per the germline V gene, CDR1 is MNHEY and CDR2 is SVGAGI. The CDR3 is 15 amino acids. Trimming removed 2 bases from V and 0 bases from J, with 11 bases in between. The CDR3 protein is CASSYASGYSYEQYF. The CDR3 nucleotides are TGTGCCAGCAGTTACGCCTCCGGGTACTCCTACGAGCAGTACTTC.

This clonotype was observed a handful of times. The chain couples TRBV6-1 to TRBJ1-2; possibly TRBD1 for D (5 bases). The germline V and J ends were trimmed by 4 bases and 0 bases, with 12 bases remaining between them. The germline V gene has CDR1 MNHNS and CDR2 SASEGT. The CDR3 is 15 residues long. This chain's CDR3 is CASSGAQGTNYGYTF. The CDR3 region has the DNA TGTGCCAGCAGTGGGGCGCAGGGAACTAACTATGGCTACACCTTC.